The 17 T cell receptor beta chains given below trace back to one sample, sequenced in a study of CD8 T cells in ankylosing spondylitis. TCRdb called the 5' RACE reads again in MiXCR, with one record for every CDR3 protein. The data contain 250,000 to 300,000 distinct CDR3 sequences, 18% of them singletons. Sequenced: blood, either unsorted or a sorted T cell fraction (not recorded which). The receptor set was obtained from a male donor with ankylosing spondylitis or in good health (not recorded which).

This clonotype has a handful of counts. The chain recombines TRBV27 with TRBJ2-2, with D unclear. The CDR3 has 12 amino acids. Trimming stripped 3 bases from V and 7 bases from J, with 6 bases between. Germline loops: CDR1 MNHEY, CDR2 SMNVEV (reference sequence). The CDR3 is CASSLTGGELFF. In nucleotides, the CDR3 is TGTGCCAGCAGTTTGACGGGCGGGGAGCTGTTTTTT.

This clonotype was recorded many times. This chain joins TRBV29-1 and TRBJ2-1; 7 nucleotides match TRBD2. The CDR3 length is 15 residues. J gave up 7 bases and V 3 bases, and 12 bases lay outside the gene matches. Germline V gene lookup returns CDR1 SQVTM and CDR2 ANQGSEA. The CDR3 nucleotides read TGCAGCGTTGATTTCGAAATATGGGGGGGTAATGAGCAGTTCTTC. As protein: CSVDFEIWGGNEQFF.

This clonotype was counted between two and nine times. The gene calls are TRBV6-1 and TRBJ2-1, with D possibly being TRBD2 (5 bases). This CDR3 has 15 residues. Trimming pared 5 bases from V and 0 bases from J, leaving 11 bases between. Germline assignment: CDR1 MNHNS and CDR2 SASEGT. As DNA, the CDR3 is TGTGCCAGCAGTCCCAGTCGGGGCTCCTACAATGAGCAGTTCTTC. Translation: CASSPSRGSYNEQFF.

This clonotype was observed a handful of times. The chain employs TRBV9 and TRBJ2-7, with a possible D match to TRBD2 (6 bases). The germline V gene encodes CDR1 SGDLS and CDR2 YYNGEE. The CDR3 runs to 15 residues. Trimming shortened V by 1 base and J by 6 bases, and 17 bases separated the two germline ends. CDR3 sequence (DNA): TGTGCCAGCAGCGTAAAGGGAGGCCCCCTTGGCGAGCAGTACTTC. Its translation: CASSVKGGPLGEQYF.

A few counts support this clonotype. The chain has TRBV6-1 and TRBJ2-1, with 12 bases fitting TRBD2. Germline V gene sequence: CDR1 MNHNS, CDR2 SASEGT. With V trimmed by 5 bases and J by 8 bases, 16 bases remained unmatched. The CDR3 contains 18 residues. This chain's CDR3 is CASSLGASGRAGWDEQFF. The CDR3 DNA sequence: TGTGCCAGCAGTCTAGGGGCTAGCGGGAGGGCCGGGTGGGATGAGCAGTTCTTC.

This chain connects TRBV13 to TRBJ2-7; 7 bases line up with TRBD2. This CDR3 contains 15 residues. Germline V gives CDR1 PRHDT, CDR2 FYEKMQ (reference sequence). Trimming removed 6 bases from V and 3 bases from J; junction bases left unmatched: 11. CDR3 in DNA: TGTGCCAGCAGACCCCAGCTAGCGGTAGACTACGAGCAGTACTTC. This gives the protein CASRPQLAVDYEQYF.

This clonotype was picked up a small number of times. The chain has TRBV28 and TRBJ2-5; 8 bases align to TRBD2. The germline CDR1 and CDR2 sequences are MDHEN and SYDVKM. With 8 bases clipped from V and 2 bases from J, the junction kept 10 bases outside the gene matches. The CDR3 runs to 15 residues. This chain's CDR3 is CASLTPGLGQETQYF. Here the CDR3 DNA reads TGTGCCAGCCTAACCCCGGGACTAGGGCAAGAGACCCAGTACTTC.

This clonotype was seen many times. The CDR3 is CASSGTATYTEAFF. DNA of the CDR3: TGTGCCAGCAGCGGGACAGCTACTTACACTGAAGCTTTCTTT. The chain joins TRBV7-9 to TRBJ1-1; 7 nucleotides agree with TRBD1. After removal of 5 bases from V and 3 bases from J, the junction contained 6 bases not matched to a gene. CDR3 length equals 14 residues. The germline CDR1 and CDR2 sequences are SEHNR and FQNEAQ (reference sequence).

There are a few counts of this clonotype. V is TRBV29-1 and J is TRBJ2-5, with no clear D. V was pared by 3 bases and J by 1 base, with 9 bases between. The CDR3 totals 13 residues. Looked up from germline, CDR1 is SQVTM and CDR2 is ANQGSEA. The CDR3 DNA follows: TGCAGCGTTGACGCTCAGCTCCAAGAGACCCAGTACTTC. Amino acid sequence: CSVDAQLQETQYF.

As for this clonotype: A much larger clone differs from this one at a single base, so this may be a read error. The chain recombines TRBV5-1 with TRBJ2-1; weak D call: TRBD1 (6 bases). The CDR3 has 15 amino acids. Germline-derived CDR1 and CDR2 are SGHRS and YFSETQ. This chain's CDR3 is CASSTDSVSCNEQFF. The DNA of the CDR3 is TGCGCCAGCAGCACGGACAGTGTTTCCTGCAATGAGCAGTTCTTC.

This CDR3 reads CSVSGIRTGELFF. The CDR3 nucleotides read TGCAGCGTGAGCGGGATACGGACCGGGGAGCTGTTTTTT. V gene TRBV29-1 combines with J gene TRBJ2-2; TRBD2 matches 7 bases. Looked up from germline, CDR1 is SQVTM and CDR2 is ANQGSEA. With 6 bases clipped from V and 5 bases from J, the junction kept 6 bases outside the gene matches. CDR3 length equals 13 residues.

This chain joins TRBV6-5 and TRBJ2-7; TRBD2 matches 8 bases. CDR3 length: 11 residues. The germline V gene encodes CDR1 MNHEY and CDR2 SVGAGI. With V trimmed by 2 bases and J by 11 bases, 2 bases remained unmatched. The CDR3: CASSYLLAEYF. CDR3 DNA sequence: TGTGCCAGCAGTTACCTACTAGCGGAGTACTTC.

The CDR3 bases are TGTGCCAGCAGCCAAGTCCGAACTAGGAGAGCCTACGAGCAGTACTTC. It codes for CASSQVRTRRAYEQYF. The chain recombines TRBV3-1 with TRBJ2-7; a weak D match, TRBD2 (5 bases). The CDR3 totals 16 residues. Germline V CDR1 and CDR2: LGHDT, YNNKEL (reference sequence). V was clipped by 1 base and J by 2 bases, with 15 bases between them.

There are a few counts of this clonotype. The chain recombines TRBV12-3 or TRBV12-4 with TRBJ2-7; D is unresolved. CDR3 length: 11 amino acids. V shed 4 bases and J shed 5 bases, with 6 bases lying between them. CDR3 bases: TGTGCCAGCAGTTCACATAACGAGCAGTACTTC. Protein sequence: CASSSHNEQYF.

This clonotype was counted a few times. The CDR3 sequence is CSASLGTTGVGEQFF. The DNA of the CDR3 is TGCAGTGCTAGTCTTGGAACCACTGGCGTAGGTGAGCAGTTCTTC. The genes are TRBV20-1 and TRBJ2-1; D gene ambiguous. The CDR3 runs 15 residues. Germline CDR1 reads DFQATT; CDR2 reads SNEGSKA (reference sequence). Trimming left V 3 bases short and J 9 bases short, with 21 bases between.

The V call is TRBV28, the J call TRBJ2-1; 8 bases map to TRBD2. J lost 3 bases, V lost 1 base, and 5 bases had no gene match. There are 16 residues in the CDR3. Germline loops: CDR1 MDHEN, CDR2 SYDVKM. CDR3 nucleotides: TGTGCCAGCAGTTTATCGGCTAGCGGGTTCTACAATGAGCAGTTCTTC. Translating it yields CASSLSASGFYNEQFF. The entire variable domain, with the rest obtained from reference TRBV28 and TRBJ2-1, is as follows: DVKVTQSSRYLVKRTGEKVFLECVQDMDHENMFWYRQDPGLGLRLIYFSYDVKMKEKGDIPEGYSVSREKKERFSLILESASTNQTSMYLCASSLSASGFYNEQFFGPGTRLTVL.

The chain recombines TRBV7-2 with TRBJ1-2; 8 bases line up with TRBD1. The CDR3 is 16 residues long. Trimming took 3 bases from V and 6 from J; bases not matched to a gene: 12. CDR1 and CDR2 (germline): SGHTA, FQGNSA. CDR3: CASSFRPGQVLDGYTF. The CDR3 nucleotides are TGTGCCAGCAGCTTTAGACCGGGACAGGTGTTGGATGGCTACACCTTC.